This TCR beta chain was profiled in a study of T cells in Graves' hyperthyroidism and ophthalmopathy. This clonotype was observed many times. CDR3 size: 13 residues. The V end was cut by 8 bases, the J end by 2 bases, with 14 bases between. CDR1 and CDR2 (germline): SQVTM, ANQGSEA. RNA transcripts were the template for amplifying TCR beta CDR3 regions. The TCR CDR3 was amplified in a first-round RT-PCR using the HTBI primer set. One entry per CDR3 protein, called by TCRdb with MiXCR from the multiplex PCR reads. This sample has some 580,000 distinct CDR3 sequences, with about a sixth found just once. Patients showing uncontrolled infection, other autoimmune disease, pregnancy or lactation were ineligible.

The TCR originated in a woman in her forties with Graves' ophthalmopathy. Sequenced: blood. J is TRBJ2-3 and V is TRBV29-1, with D maybe TRBD1 (5 bases). In DNA, the CDR3 is TGCAGCTCCGTGGGGCAGCACACAGATACGCAGTATTTT. It translates to CSSVGQHTDTQYF.